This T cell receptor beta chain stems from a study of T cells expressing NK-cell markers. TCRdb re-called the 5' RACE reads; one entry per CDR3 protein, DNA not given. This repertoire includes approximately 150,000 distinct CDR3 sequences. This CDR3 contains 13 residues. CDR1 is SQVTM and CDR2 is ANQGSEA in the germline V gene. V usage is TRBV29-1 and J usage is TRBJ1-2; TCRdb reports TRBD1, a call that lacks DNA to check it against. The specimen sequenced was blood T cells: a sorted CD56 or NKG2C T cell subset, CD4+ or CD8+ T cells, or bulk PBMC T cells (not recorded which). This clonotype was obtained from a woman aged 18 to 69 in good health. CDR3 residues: CSTMDRLNYGYTF.